This TCR beta chain is from a study of blood T cell repertoires in COVID-19. At the level of the study: The samples span acute and convalescent COVID-19 from the United States, Italy and Spain.

Produced via immunoSEQ multiplex PCR; TCRdb's table is partial and in-frame only. The table has roughly 250,000 clones, 80% to 90% seen once. The CDR3 sequence is 15 residues long. The V and J ends lost 6 bases and 5 bases respectively, with 17 bases between them. CDR1 and CDR2 (germline): LNHDA, SQIVND (reference sequence). The chain recombines TRBV19 with TRBJ2-1; the D gene is possibly TRBD2 (6 bases). This sequence originates from a woman between 50 and 59 years old with acute or convalescent COVID-19. The material sequenced was peripheral blood. This CDR3 reads CASREAGRRDNEQFF. As DNA, the CDR3 is TGTGCCAGTAGAGAGGCGGGGAGGCGGGACAATGAGCAGTTCTTC.